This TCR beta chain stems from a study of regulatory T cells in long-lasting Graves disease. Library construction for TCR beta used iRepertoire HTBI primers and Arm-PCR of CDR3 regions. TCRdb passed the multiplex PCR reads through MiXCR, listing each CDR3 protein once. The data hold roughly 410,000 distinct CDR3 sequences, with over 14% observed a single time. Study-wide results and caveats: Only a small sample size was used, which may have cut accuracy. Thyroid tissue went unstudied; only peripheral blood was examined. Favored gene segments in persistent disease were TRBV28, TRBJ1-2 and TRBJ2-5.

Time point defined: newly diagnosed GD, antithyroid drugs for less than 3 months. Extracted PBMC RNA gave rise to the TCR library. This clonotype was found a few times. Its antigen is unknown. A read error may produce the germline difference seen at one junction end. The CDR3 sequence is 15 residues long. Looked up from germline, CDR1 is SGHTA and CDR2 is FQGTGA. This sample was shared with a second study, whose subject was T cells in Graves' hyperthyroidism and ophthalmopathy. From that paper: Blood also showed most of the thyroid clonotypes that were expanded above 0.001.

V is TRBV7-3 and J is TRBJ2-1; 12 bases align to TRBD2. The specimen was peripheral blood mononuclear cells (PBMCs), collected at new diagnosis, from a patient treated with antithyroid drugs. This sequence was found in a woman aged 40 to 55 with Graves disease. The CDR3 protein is CASSFLAGGLNGQFF. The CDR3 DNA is TGTGCCAGCAGTTTCCTAGCGGGAGGGCTGAATGGGCAGTTCTTC.